This section outlines one T cell receptor beta chain sequence together with its context. The record originates from a study of blood T cell repertoires in COVID-19. The wider study: Researchers got acute and convalescent COVID-19 samples from the United States, Italy and Spain. PBMCs, B-cell-depleted T cells, or T cells provided the cDNA or gDNA that made up the material.

TCRdb's copy holds only in-frame clones and misses some; the assay was immunoSEQ multiplex PCR. The profile shows fewer than 60,000 clones, roughly 74% of them singletons. This CDR3 spans 16 amino acids. Germline V gene sequence: CDR1 SGDLS, CDR2 YYNGEE. With V trimmed by 1 base and J by 4 bases, 7 bases remained unmatched. The chain couples TRBV9 to TRBJ2-1; 8 bases line up with TRBD2. This TCR came from a human donor in a cohort sampled during active COVID-19. Sequences were obtained from peripheral blood. In DNA, the CDR3 is TGTGCCAGCAGCGTAAGCGGGAGTGGCAATTACAATGAGCAGTTCTTC. Translated: CASSVSGSGNYNEQFF.